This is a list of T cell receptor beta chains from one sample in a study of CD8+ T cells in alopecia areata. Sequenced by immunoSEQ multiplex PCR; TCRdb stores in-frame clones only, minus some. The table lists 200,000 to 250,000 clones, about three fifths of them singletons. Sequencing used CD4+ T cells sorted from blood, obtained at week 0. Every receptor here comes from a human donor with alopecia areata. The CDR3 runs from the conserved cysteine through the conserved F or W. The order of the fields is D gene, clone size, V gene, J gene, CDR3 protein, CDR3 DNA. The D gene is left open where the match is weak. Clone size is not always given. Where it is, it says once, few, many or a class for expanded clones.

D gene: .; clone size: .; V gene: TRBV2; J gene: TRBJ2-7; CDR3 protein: CASSEGGRPEGYEQYF; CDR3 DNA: TGTGCCAGCAGTGAGGGTGGCAGGCCAGAGGGATACGAGCAGTACTTC
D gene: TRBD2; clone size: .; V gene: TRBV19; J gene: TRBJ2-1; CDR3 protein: CASTPTSRSYNEQFF; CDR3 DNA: TGTGCCAGTACCCCGACTAGCCGCTCCTACAATGAGCAGTTCTTC
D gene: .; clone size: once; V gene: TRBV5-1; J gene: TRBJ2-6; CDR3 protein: CASSLEFLTGANVLTF; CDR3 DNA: TGCGCCAGCAGCTTGGAGTTCCTAACTGGGGCCAACGTCCTGACTTTC
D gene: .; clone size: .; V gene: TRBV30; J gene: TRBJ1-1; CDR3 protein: CAWTVKASRGMNTEAFF; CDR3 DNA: TGTGCCTGGACCGTAAAAGCCTCGCGCGGGATGAACACTGAAGCTTTCTTT
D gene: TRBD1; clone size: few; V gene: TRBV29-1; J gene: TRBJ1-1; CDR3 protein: CSVEKGTGPNTEAFF; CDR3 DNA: TGCAGCGTTGAGAAAGGGACAGGGCCGAACACTGAAGCTTTCTTT
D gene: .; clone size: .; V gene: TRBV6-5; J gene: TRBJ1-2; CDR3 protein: CASSYSLNYGYTF; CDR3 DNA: TGTGCCAGCAGTTACAGCCTTAACTATGGCTACACCTTC
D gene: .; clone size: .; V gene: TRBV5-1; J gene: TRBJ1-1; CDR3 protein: CASSQGQNEAFF; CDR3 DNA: TGCGCCAGCAGCCAAGGACAGAATGAAGCTTTCTTT
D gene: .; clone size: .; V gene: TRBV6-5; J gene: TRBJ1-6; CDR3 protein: CASSYSGGDSPLHF; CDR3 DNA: TGTGCCAGCAGTTACTCCGGGGGGGATTCACCCCTCCACTTT
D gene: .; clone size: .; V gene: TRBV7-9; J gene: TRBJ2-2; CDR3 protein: CASSLQRNTGELFF; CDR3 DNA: TGTGCCAGCAGCTTACAGCGGAACACCGGGGAGCTGTTTTTT
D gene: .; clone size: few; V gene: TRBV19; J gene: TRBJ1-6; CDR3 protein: CASATAGRNSPLHF; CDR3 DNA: TGTGCCAGTGCTACGGCAGGGCGAAATTCACCCCTCCACTTT
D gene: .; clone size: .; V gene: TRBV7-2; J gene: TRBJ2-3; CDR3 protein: CASSYYLVDTQYF; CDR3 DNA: TGTGCCAGCAGCTACTACTTGGTGGATACGCAGTATTTT
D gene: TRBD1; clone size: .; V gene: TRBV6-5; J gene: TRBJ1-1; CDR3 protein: CASRTGGTEAFF; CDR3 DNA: TGTGCCAGCAGGACAGGGGGTACTGAAGCTTTCTTT
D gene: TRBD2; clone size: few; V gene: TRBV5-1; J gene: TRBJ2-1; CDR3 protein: CASSLGLAGANEQFF; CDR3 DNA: TGCGCCAGCAGCTTGGGTCTAGCGGGAGCCAATGAGCAGTTCTTC
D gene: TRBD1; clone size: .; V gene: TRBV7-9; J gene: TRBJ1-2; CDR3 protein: CASSPGQGYGYTF; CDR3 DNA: TGTGCCAGCAGCCCGGGACAGGGTTATGGCTACACCTTC
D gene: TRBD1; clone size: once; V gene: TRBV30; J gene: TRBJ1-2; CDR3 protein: CAWSVGTGSAYGYTF; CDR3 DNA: TGTGCCTGGAGTGTGGGGACAGGGTCCGCCTATGGCTACACCTTC
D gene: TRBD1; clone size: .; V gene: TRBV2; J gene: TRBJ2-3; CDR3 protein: CASSTQGASTDTQYF; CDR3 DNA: TGTGCCAGCAGCACACAGGGGGCTAGCACAGATACGCAGTATTTT
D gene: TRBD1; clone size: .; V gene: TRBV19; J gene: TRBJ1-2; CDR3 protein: CASIGYGTDYGYTF; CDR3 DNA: TGTGCCAGTATAGGGTACGGGACAGACTATGGCTACACCTTC
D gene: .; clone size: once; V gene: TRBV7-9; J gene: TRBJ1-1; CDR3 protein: CASSLSNTEAFF; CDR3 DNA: TGTGCCAGCAGCTTAAGTAACACTGAAGCTTTCTTT
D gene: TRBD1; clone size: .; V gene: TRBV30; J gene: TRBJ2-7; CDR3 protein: CAWRKGAEQYF; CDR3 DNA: TGTGCCTGGAGGAAGGGGGCCGAGCAGTACTTC
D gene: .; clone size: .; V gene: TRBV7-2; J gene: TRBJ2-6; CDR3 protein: CASSFTGAGANVLTF; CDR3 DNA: TGTGCCAGCAGCTTCACGGGGGCTGGGGCCAACGTCCTGACTTTC
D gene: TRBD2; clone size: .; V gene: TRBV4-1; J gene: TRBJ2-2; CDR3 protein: CASSQDRTSGRAGGTGELFF; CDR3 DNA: TGCGCCAGCAGCCAAGATCGGACTAGCGGGAGGGCCGGGGGCACCGGGGAGCTGTTTTTT
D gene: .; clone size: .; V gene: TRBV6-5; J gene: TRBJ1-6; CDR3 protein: CASSYLESGALHF; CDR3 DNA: TGTGCCAGCAGTTACCTAGAATCGGGGGCCCTCCACTTT
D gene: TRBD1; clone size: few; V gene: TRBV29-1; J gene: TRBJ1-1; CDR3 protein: CSVKDRSNTEAFF; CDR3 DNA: TGCAGCGTTAAGGACAGGTCGAACACTGAAGCTTTCTTT
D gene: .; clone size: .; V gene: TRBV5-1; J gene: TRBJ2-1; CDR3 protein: CASSLAVGENEQFF; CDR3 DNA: TGCGCCAGCAGCTTGGCCGTAGGGGAGAATGAGCAGTTCTTC
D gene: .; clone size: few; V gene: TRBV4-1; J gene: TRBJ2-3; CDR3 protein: CASSQVGWRGTDTQYF; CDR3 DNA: TGCGCCAGCAGCCAAGTAGGGTGGAGGGGCACAGATACGCAGTATTTT
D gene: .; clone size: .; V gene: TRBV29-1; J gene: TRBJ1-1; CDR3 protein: CSVVAYDTEAFF; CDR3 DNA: TGCAGCGTTGTGGCTTACGACACTGAAGCTTTCTTT
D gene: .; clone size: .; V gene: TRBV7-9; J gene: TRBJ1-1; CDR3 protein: CASSFPRFSEAFF; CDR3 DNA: TGTGCCAGCAGCTTCCCCCGTTTCTCTGAAGCTTTCTTT
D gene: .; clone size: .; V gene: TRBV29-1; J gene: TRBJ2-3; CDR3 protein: CSARTIGKTQYF; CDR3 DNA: TGCAGCGCCCGGACGATAGGGAAGACGCAGTATTTT
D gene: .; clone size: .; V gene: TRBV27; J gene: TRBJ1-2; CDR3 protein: CASSLAQDYGYTF; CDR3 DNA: TGTGCCAGCAGTTTAGCACAGGACTATGGCTACACCTTC
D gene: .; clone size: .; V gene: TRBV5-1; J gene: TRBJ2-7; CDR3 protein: CASSLDLGTYEQYF; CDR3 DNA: TGCGCCAGCAGCTTAGACCTTGGAACCTACGAGCAGTACTTC
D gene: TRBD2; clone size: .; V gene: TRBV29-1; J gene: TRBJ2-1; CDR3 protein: CSVLGGSSYNEQFF; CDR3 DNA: TGCAGCGTTCTCGGGGGGAGCTCCTACAATGAGCAGTTCTTC
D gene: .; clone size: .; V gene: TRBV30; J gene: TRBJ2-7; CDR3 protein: CAWSPSAHEQYF; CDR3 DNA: TGTGCCTGGAGTCCCTCGGCCCACGAGCAGTACTTC
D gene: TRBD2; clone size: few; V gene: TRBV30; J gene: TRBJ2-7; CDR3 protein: CAWRRTSGKTYEQYF; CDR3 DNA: TGTGCCTGGAGACGGACTAGCGGAAAAACCTACGAGCAGTACTTC
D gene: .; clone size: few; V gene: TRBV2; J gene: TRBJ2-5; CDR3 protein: CASSPQETQYF; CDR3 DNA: TGTGCCAGCAGTCCACAAGAGACCCAGTACTTC
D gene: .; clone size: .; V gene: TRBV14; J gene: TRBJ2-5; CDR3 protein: CASSQVRQGLQETQYF; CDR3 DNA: TGTGCCAGCAGCCAAGTTCGCCAGGGGTTACAAGAGACCCAGTACTTC
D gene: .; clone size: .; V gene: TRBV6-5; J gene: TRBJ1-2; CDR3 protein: CASSYDRTYGYTF; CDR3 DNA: TGTGCCAGCAGTTACGACAGGACCTATGGCTACACCTTC
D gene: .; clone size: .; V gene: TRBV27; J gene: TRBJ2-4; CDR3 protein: CASSFRADLAKNIQYF; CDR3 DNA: TGTGCCAGCAGTTTTCGAGCGGATCTAGCCAAAAACATTCAGTACTTC